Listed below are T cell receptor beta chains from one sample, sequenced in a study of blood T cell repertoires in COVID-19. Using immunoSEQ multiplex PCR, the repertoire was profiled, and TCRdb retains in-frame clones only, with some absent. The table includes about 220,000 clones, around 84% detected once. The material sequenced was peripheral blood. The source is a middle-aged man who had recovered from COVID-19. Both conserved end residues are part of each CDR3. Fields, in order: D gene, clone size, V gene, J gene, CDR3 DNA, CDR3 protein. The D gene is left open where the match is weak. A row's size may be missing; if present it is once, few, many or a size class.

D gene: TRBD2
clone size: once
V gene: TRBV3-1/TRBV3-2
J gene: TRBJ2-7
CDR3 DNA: TGTGCCAGCAGACCCCTCACCGGGACTAGCCAATCCTACGAGCAGTACTTC
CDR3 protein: CASRPLTGTSQSYEQYF

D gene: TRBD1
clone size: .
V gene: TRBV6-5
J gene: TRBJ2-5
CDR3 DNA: TGTGCCAGCAGCCAAAACAGGGGGCTGGAGACCCAGTACTTC
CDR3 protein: CASSQNRGLETQYF

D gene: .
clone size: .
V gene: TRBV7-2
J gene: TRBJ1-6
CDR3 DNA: TGTGCCAGCAGGGGCACAGGGTCGTCCTATAATTCACCCCTCCACTTT
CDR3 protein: CASRGTGSSYNSPLHF

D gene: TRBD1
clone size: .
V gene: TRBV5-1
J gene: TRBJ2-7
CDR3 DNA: TGCGCCAGCAGGGCCGGGACAGCTCCCTCCTACGAGCAGTACTTC
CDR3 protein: CASRAGTAPSYEQYF

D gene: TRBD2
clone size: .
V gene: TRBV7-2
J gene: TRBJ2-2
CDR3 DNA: TGTGCCAGCAGCTTAGGGGCTAGCGGGAACACCGGGGAGCTGTTTTTT
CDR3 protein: CASSLGASGNTGELFF

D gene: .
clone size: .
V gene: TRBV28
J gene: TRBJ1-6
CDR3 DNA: TGTGCCAGCCGAGGGGGGGCCTATAATTCACCCCTCCACTTT
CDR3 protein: CASRGGAYNSPLHF

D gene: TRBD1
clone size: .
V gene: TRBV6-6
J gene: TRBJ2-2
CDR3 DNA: TGTGCCAGCAGTGGGACAGGGGCGAACACCGGGGAGCTGTTTTTT
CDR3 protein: CASSGTGANTGELFF

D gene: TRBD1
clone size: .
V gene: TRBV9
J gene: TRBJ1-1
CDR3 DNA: TGTGCCAGCAGCGTACGTACAGGGGGAAGGACTGAAGCTTTCTTT
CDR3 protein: CASSVRTGGRTEAFF

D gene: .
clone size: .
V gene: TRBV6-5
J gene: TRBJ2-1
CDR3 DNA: TGTGCCAGCATCAGCCGACAGTGGGCGGTTAATGAGCAGTTCTTC
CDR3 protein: CASISRQWAVNEQFF

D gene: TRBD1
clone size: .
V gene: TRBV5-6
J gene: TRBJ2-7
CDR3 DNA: TGTGCCAGCAGCTTCGGGACAGAGAACTACGAGCAGTACTTC
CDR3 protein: CASSFGTENYEQYF

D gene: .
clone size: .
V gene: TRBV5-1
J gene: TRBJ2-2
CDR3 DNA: TGCGCCAGCAGCCTCGGACAGACGGCGAACACCGGGGAGCTGTTTTTT
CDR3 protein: CASSLGQTANTGELFF

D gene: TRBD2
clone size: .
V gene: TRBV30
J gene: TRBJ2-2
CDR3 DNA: TGTGCCTGGAGTGGACCTCTTCGCGGGAGGGCGTCCGGGGAGCTGTTTTTT
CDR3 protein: CAWSGPLRGRASGELFF

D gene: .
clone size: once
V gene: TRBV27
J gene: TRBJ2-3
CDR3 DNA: TGTGCCAGCAGTCTAACGCCCGTACTCGCGGGTAAGCCAATCCGACACACAGATACGCAGTATTTT
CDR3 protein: CASSLTPVLAGKPIRHTDTQYF

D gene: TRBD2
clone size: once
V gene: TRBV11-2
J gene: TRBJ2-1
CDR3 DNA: TGTGCCAGCAGCCTCCGTCCCGGGACTAGCGGGATAGGCTCAGGGGAGCAGTTCTTC
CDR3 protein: CASSLRPGTSGIGSGEQFF

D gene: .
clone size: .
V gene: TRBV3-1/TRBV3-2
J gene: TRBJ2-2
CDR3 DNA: TGTGCCAGCAGCCTTAGCGGGGAGCTGTTTTTT
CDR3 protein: CASSLSGELFF

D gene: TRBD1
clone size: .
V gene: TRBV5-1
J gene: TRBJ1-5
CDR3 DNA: TGCGCCAGCAGCTCGGGACAGGGTTCGAATCAGCCCCAGCATTTT
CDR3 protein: CASSSGQGSNQPQHF

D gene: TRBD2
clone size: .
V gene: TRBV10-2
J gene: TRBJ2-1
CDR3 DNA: TGCGCCAGCAAAAAACGGACTAGCGAGTACAATGAGCAGTTCTTC
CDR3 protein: CASKKRTSEYNEQFF

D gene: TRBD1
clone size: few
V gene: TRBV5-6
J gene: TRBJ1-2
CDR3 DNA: TGTGCCAGCAGCTTGGCAGGTAGACAGGGTTCCGGCTACACCTTC
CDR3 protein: CASSLAGRQGSGYTF

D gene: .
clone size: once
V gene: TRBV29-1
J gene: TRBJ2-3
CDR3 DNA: TGCAGCGTCCGACCAGCGGATACGCAGTATTTT
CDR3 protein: CSVRPADTQYF

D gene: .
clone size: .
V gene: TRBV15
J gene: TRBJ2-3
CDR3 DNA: TGTGCCACCAGCAGAGATCACACCACAGATACGCAGTATTTT
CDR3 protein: CATSRDHTTDTQYF

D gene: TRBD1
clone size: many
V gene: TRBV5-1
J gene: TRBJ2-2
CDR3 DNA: TGCGCCAGCAGCTCTCGACAGGGGGCGCCCGGGGAGCTGTTTTTT
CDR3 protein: CASSSRQGAPGELFF

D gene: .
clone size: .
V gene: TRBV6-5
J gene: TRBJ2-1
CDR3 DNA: TGTGCCAGCAGTTACCGGGACAACTACAATGAGCAGTTCTTC
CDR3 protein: CASSYRDNYNEQFF

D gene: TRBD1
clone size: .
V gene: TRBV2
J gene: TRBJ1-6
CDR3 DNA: TGTGCCAGCAGTAGGGAACAGGGGTATTCACCCCTCCACTTT
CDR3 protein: CASSREQGYSPLHF

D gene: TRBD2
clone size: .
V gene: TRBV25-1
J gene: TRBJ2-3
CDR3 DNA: TGTGCCAGCAGTGATCATCTAACTAGCGGTGCAGATACGCAGTATTTT
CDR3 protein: CASSDHLTSGADTQYF

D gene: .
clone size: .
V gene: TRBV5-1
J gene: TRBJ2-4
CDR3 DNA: TGCGCCAGCAGCCCCCAGGGAGCCAAAAACATTCAGTACTTC
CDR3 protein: CASSPQGAKNIQYF

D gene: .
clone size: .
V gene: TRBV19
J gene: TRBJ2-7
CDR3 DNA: TGTGCCAGTAGTATATCTGGGGCGTCCTACGAGCAGTACTTC
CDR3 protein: CASSISGASYEQYF

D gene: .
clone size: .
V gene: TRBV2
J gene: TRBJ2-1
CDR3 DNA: TGTGCCAGCAGTGAAGGCAGCTCCTACAATGAGCAGTTCTTC
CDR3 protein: CASSEGSSYNEQFF

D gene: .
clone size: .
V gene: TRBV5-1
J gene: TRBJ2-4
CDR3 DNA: TGCGCCAGCAGCTTGGTACAGGGGGAGGGAAACATTCAGTACTTC
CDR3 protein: CASSLVQGEGNIQYF

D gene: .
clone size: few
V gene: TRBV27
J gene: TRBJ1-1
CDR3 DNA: TGTGCCAGCAGTTTATATCCCCCGAAGACAGTCAACACTGAAGCTTTCTTT
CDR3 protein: CASSLYPPKTVNTEAFF